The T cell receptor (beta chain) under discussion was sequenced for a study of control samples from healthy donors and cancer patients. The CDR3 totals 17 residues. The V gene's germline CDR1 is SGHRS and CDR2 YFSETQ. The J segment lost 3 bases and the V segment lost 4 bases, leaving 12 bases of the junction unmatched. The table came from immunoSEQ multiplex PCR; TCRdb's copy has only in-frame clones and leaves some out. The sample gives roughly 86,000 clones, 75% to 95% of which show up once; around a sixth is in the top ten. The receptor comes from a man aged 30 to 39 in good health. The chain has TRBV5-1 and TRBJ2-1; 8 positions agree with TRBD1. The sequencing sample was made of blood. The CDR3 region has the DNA TGCGCCAGCAGCAGGACGTTCCGACAGGGGATCTACAATGAGCAGTTCTTC. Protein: CASSRTFRQGIYNEQFF.